Listed below are T cell receptor beta chains from one sample, sequenced in a study of identical twins. TCRdb independently ran MiXCR on the 5' RACE reads; one entry per CDR3 protein. The sample contains 200,000 to 300,000 distinct CDR3 sequences, roughly a tenth of which appear only once. Sequenced: memory T cells sorted from blood. These receptors were collected from a man aged 45 to 65 in good health. The CDR3 runs from the conserved cysteine through the conserved F or W. A D gene is named only where the DNA matches it firmly. A clone size is listed for some rows: how often the clone was seen (once, few, many), or a class if it is expanded.

j_gene | abundance | d_gene | v_gene | CDR3aa | CDR3nt
TRBJ2-7 | once | . | TRBV24-1 | CATSETLASEQYF | TGTGCCACCAGCGAAACTTTAGCGAGCGAGCAGTACTTC
TRBJ1-4 | . | . | TRBV10-2 | CASSGAQPATNEKLFF | TGCGCCAGCAGTGGGGCGCAGCCGGCGACTAATGAAAAACTGTTTTTT
TRBJ2-2 | few | . | TRBV20-1 | CSATPLTGELFF | TGCAGTGCTACTCCTCTCACCGGGGAGCTGTTTTTT
TRBJ2-1 | few | TRBD1 | TRBV4-3 | CASSRESGTGIPQFF | TGCGCCAGCAGCCGGGAAAGCGGGACAGGGATCCCCCAGTTCTTC
TRBJ2-1 | . | . | TRBV9 | CASSVGQGLEQFF | TGTGCCAGCAGCGTGGGTCAGGGGCTTGAGCAGTTCTTC
TRBJ1-2 | . | TRBD1 | TRBV20-1 | CSASDKRGPYGYTF | TGCAGTGCTAGCGACAAAAGGGGGCCCTATGGCTACACCTTC
TRBJ2-3 | few | . | TRBV6-2/TRBV6-3 | CASSYSIFADTQYF | TGTGCCAGCAGTTACTCGATATTTGCAGATACGCAGTATTTT
TRBJ2-1 | . | . | TRBV3-1 | CASSRRAGAADNEQFF | TGTGCCAGCAGCCGTCGGGCGGGGGCGGCAGACAATGAGCAGTTCTTC
TRBJ1-4 | . | . | TRBV7-8 | CASSETSGLNEKLFF | TGTGCCAGCAGCGAGACGTCGGGCTTAAATGAAAAACTGTTTTTT
TRBJ2-7 | many | TRBD2 | TRBV6-2/TRBV6-3 | CASSYKGGGSRYEQYF | TGTGCCAGCAGTTACAAGGGCGGCGGGAGTCGGTACGAGCAGTACTTC
TRBJ2-7 | many | TRBD1 | TRBV29-1 | CSVDGQGGTYEQYF | TGCAGCGTCGACGGACAGGGGGGGACCTACGAGCAGTACTTC
TRBJ2-4 | . | . | TRBV9 | CASSGGLGKNIQYF | TGTGCCAGCAGCGGAGGGTTGGGCAAAAACATTCAGTACTTC
TRBJ1-5 | many | . | TRBV4-1 | CASSQDYNQPQHF | TGCGCCAGCAGCCAAGATTACAATCAGCCCCAGCATTTT
TRBJ2-3 | . | TRBD2 | TRBV6-1 | CASSDPAGGSDTQYF | TGTGCCAGCAGTGATCCAGCGGGGGGGTCAGATACGCAGTATTTT